What follows are 15 T cell receptor beta chains derived from one specimen sequenced in a study of T cell repertoires in cytomegalovirus infection. TCRdb passed the reads through MiXCR, listing each CDR3 protein once. The table lists some 77,000 distinct CDR3 sequences, roughly 3.7% of them singletons. The sequencing sample was made of PBMCs. Receptors originate from a human donor in good health (CMV status not recorded). Some clones in this sample may be carry-over from other donors' samples.

This clonotype was recorded at least ten times. This chain links TRBV15 with TRBJ2-1, with 12 bases aligning to TRBD1. The V segment lost 1 base and the J segment 10 bases; nucleotides outside the gene matches: 8. The CDR3 is 16 amino acids. CDR1 is LNHNV, CDR2 YYDKDF, per germline (reference sequence). The CDR3 loop reads CATSRVRDRGRVEQFF. For the CDR3, the DNA is TGTGCCACCAGCAGAGTCCGGGACAGGGGGCGAGTCGAGCAGTTCTTC.

This clonotype has a count of ten or more. The chain links TRBV20-1 to TRBJ2-7, with D perhaps TRBD1 (6 bases). Trimming cost V 0 bases and J 0 bases, with 18 bases left between them. CDR1 and CDR2 (germline): DFQATT, SNEGSKA (reference sequence). CDR3 length equals 17 residues. The CDR3 sequence: CSAREGSGTLSSYEQYF. DNA of the CDR3: TGCAGTGCTAGAGAAGGATCCGGGACACTGAGCTCCTACGAGCAGTACTTC.

In its sample, this clonotype was seen many times. The rearrangement joins TRBV28 to TRBJ1-5; tentatively, D is TRBD1 (6 bases). Trimming pared 7 bases from V and 4 bases from J, leaving 17 bases between. CDR1 MDHEN and CDR2 SYDVKM come from the germline V gene. The CDR3 has 15 amino acids. As DNA, the CDR3 is TGTGCCAGCATCGAACAGGGCAAAGGGAATCAGCCCCAGCATTTT. Translating gives CASIEQGKGNQPQHF.

V and J are TRBV7-2 and TRBJ1-5; D not certain. This CDR3 region has 14 residues. Germline assignment: CDR1 SGHTA and CDR2 FQGNSA. The V and J ends lost 5 bases and 4 bases respectively, with 12 bases between them. CDR3 in amino acids: CASSTQTQNQPQHF. The CDR3 DNA sequence: TGTGCCAGCAGCACACAGACCCAAAATCAGCCCCAGCATTTT. Complete variable domain (other parts from reference TRBV7-2 and TRBJ1-5): GAGVSQSPSNKVTEKGKDVELRCDPISGHTALYWYRQSLGQGLEFLIYFQGNSAPDKSGLPSDRFSAERTGGSVSTLTIQRTQQEDSAVYLCASSTQTQNQPQHFGDGTRLSIL.

In its sample, this clonotype was seen many times. This chain links TRBV20-1 with TRBJ1-2; D unresolved. Germline CDR1 DFQATT, CDR2 SNEGSKA (reference sequence). There are 13 residues in the CDR3. V gave up 3 bases and J gave up 6 bases, with 14 bases separating them. The CDR3 spells CSASSGRSDGYTF. DNA of the CDR3: TGCAGTGCTAGTAGTGGGAGAAGTGATGGCTACACCTTC.

Relative to its sample, this clonotype is medium-sized (0.01 to 0.1%). This chain links TRBV7-8 with TRBJ2-3; 9 bases align to TRBD2. The CDR3 is 19 amino acids. The germline gives CDR1 SGHVS, CDR2 FQNEAQ. V dropped 4 bases and J dropped 4; count of bases not matched to a gene: 18. The CDR3 reads CASSYRTRRGGHGADTQYF. In DNA, the CDR3 is TGTGCCAGCAGCTACCGAACCAGGCGGGGGGGCCACGGGGCAGATACGCAGTATTTT.

This clonotype was observed many times. V is TRBV7-2 and J is TRBJ2-3, with 12 bases matching TRBD1. Germline loops: CDR1 SGHTA, CDR2 FQGNSA. The ends lost 3 bases at V and 6 bases at J; junction bases unmatched: 7. The CDR3 has 16 residues. CDR3 loop: CASSFVGTGGYDTQYF. The CDR3 nucleotides read TGTGCCAGCAGCTTTGTAGGGACAGGGGGCTATGATACGCAGTATTTT.

At least ten counts were recorded for this clonotype. The genes are TRBV20-1 and TRBJ2-7; 11 nucleotides line up with TRBD2. The CDR3 extends over 13 amino acids. Germline-derived CDR1 and CDR2 are DFQATT and SNEGSKA (reference sequence). J lost 1 base, V lost 5 bases, and 1 base had no gene match. CDR3 coding DNA: TGCAGTGCTTCTAGCGGGGGGTCCTACGAGCAGTACTTC. Translating it yields CSASSGGSYEQYF.

Worth noting for this clonotype: This may be a read error, as it is one base from a much larger clone. Here the CDR3 omits its conserved ending phenylalanine or tryptophan, so a read error is the likely source. The chain uses TRBV6-2 or TRBV6-3 and TRBJ2-1; 11 bases are shared with TRBD2. The germline gives CDR1 MNHEY, CDR2 SVGEGT. The CDR3 runs to 16 residues. J was trimmed by 7 bases and V by 5 bases; bases with no gene match: 10. CDR3 sequence (DNA): TGTGCCAGCAGTCCCCTCGTAGCGGGGGGGAGGAATGAGCAGTTCTCC. Residues: CASSPLVAGGRNEQFS.

This clonotype showed up many times. The V gene is TRBV28, the J gene TRBJ2-7; D ambiguous. V lost 1 base to trimming and J lost 9 bases, with 10 bases between them. CDR1 MDHEN and CDR2 SYDVKM come from the germline V gene. The CDR3 has 12 amino acids. The CDR3, as DNA: TGTGCCAGCAGTTTATTGTCAATGGGGCAGTACTTC. Its protein is CASSLLSMGQYF.

The sample holds many counts of this clonotype. The CDR3 nucleotides are TGTGCCAGCAGCTCGACAGGGGGGACTAACTATGGCTACACCTTC. Translation gives CASSSTGGTNYGYTF. The chain couples TRBV7-9 to TRBJ1-2; 9 bases fit TRBD1. The trim removed 4 bases at V and 0 bases at J, leaving 3 bases unmatched. Germline V gene sequence: CDR1 SEHNR, CDR2 FQNEAQ (reference sequence). The CDR3 spans 15 residues.

This clonotype has ten or more counts. The chain uses TRBV11-2 and TRBJ1-3; no clear D. Germline values: CDR1 SGHAT, CDR2 FQNNGV. Deletions cut 0 bases from V and 4 bases from J, with 10 bases between. CDR3 length equals 15 residues. CDR3 in amino acids: CASSLDPAEGNTIYF. CDR3 sequence (DNA): TGTGCCAGCAGCTTAGATCCGGCCGAGGGAAACACCATATATTTT.

This clonotype was seen repeatedly, ten times or more. The chain links TRBV7-6 to TRBJ1-5; a weak D match, TRBD1 (5 bases). The germline gives CDR1 SGHVS, CDR2 FNYEAQ. The CDR3 contains 18 residues. V was clipped by 1 base and J by 1 base, with 17 bases between them. This chain's CDR3 is CASSLEGAPGGSNQPQHF. CDR3 nucleotides: TGTGCCAGCAGCTTAGAAGGGGCTCCCGGTGGGAGCAATCAGCCCCAGCATTTT.

This clonotype was counted at least ten times. The genes are TRBV7-8 and TRBJ2-7; D perhaps matches TRBD2 (6 bases). Between the trimmed V and J ends, which lost 1 base and 3 bases, there was a span of 10 bases. CDR3 length equals 14 residues. CDR1 SGHVS and CDR2 FQNEAQ come from the germline V gene. The CDR3, as DNA: TGTGCCAGCAGCTTAGGGGCTAGCGTCTACGAGCAGTACTTC. It codes for CASSLGASVYEQYF.

This clonotype is categorized as medium-sized. This chain links TRBV7-2 with TRBJ2-2, with TRBD1 as a possible D gene (5 bases). Looked up from germline, CDR1 is SGHTA and CDR2 is FQGNSA. V was shortened by 5 bases and J by 7 bases, with 14 bases between the two germline ends. CDR3 length: 14 residues. CDR3 amino acids: CASSLTGHVGELFF. In DNA form, the CDR3 reads TGTGCCAGCAGCCTGACTGGACATGTCGGGGAGCTGTTTTTT.